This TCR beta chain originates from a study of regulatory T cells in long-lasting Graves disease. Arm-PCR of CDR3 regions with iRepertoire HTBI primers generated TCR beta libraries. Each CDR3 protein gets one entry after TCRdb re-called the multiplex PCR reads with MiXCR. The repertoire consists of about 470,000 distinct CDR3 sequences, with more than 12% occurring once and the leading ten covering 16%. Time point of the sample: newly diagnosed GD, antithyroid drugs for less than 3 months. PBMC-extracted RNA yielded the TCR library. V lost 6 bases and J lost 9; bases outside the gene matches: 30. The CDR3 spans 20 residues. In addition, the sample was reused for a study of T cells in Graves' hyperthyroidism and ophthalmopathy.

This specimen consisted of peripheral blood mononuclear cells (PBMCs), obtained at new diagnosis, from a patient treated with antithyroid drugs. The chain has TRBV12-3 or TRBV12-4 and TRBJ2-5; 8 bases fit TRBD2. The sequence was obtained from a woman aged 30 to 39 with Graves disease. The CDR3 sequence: CASRSATRFSGGPSREAQYF. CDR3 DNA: TGTGCCAGCAGGTCGGCTACACGGTTCTCGGGAGGGCCCTCAAGGGAGGCCCAGTACTTC.